Only a few counts were recorded for the clone carrying this TCR beta chain. Its antigen is unknown. These data are taken from a study of identical twins. Study-wide findings and caveats: Excess low generation probability was seen in twin-shared out-of-frame alpha sequences. Cross-sectional statistics, not tracking of the same donors, supported the conclusions. Fewer insertions were carried by abundant cord blood beta clonotypes, but none was seen in memory repertoires.

Healthy Caucasians made up all donors. Deletions cut 0 bases from V and 5 bases from J, with 15 bases between. Germline V gene data show CDR1 as SGHRS and CDR2 as YFSETQ. CDR3 length: 15 amino acids. In TCRdb, the 5' RACE reads were re-called with MiXCR into one record per CDR3 protein. The sample lists 1.5 million to 2 million distinct CDR3 sequences, more than 30% seen once, with under 0.35% in the top ten. This TCR was sampled from a newborn girl in good health. V usage is TRBV5-1 and J usage is TRBJ2-7, with D perhaps TRBD1 (6 bases). The sequenced sample was cord blood. The CDR3 bases are TGCGCCAGCAGCTTGGAAAGCAGGGGACGCCACGAGCAGTACTTC. This codes for CASSLESRGRHEQYF.